What follows describes a single T cell receptor (beta chain). These data come from a study of control samples from healthy donors and cancer patients. The method was immunoSEQ multiplex PCR; TCRdb's version includes in-frame clones alone and lacks a portion of them. In the table there are 150,000 or so clones, 70% to 90% of which are singletons. Sequencing was done on a sample of blood. The clonotype originates from a man in his thirties or forties in good health.

The CDR3 bases are TGTGCCAGCAGCTTCGGCTCCAATTCTAATAATGAAAAACTGTTTTTT. Protein sequence: CASSFGSNSNNEKLFF. V gene TRBV5-5 combines with J gene TRBJ1-4; D is undetermined. Trimming cost V 2 bases and J 4 bases, with 15 bases left between them. Germline V gene lookup returns CDR1 SGHKS and CDR2 YYEKEE (reference sequence). This CDR3 contains 16 residues.